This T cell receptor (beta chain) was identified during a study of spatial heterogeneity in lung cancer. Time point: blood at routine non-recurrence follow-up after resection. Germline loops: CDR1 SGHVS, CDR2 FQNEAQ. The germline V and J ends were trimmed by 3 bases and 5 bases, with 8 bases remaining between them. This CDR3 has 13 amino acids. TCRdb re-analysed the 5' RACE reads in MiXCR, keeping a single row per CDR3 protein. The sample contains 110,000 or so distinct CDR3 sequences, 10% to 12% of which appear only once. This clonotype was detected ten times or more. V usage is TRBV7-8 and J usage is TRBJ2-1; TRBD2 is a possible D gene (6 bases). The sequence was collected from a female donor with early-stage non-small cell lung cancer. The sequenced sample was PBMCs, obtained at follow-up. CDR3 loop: CASSLPSDNEQFF. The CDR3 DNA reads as TGTGCCAGCAGCTTGCCTAGCGACAATGAGCAGTTCTTC.